This entry features one TCR beta chain sequence. Its target is not known. The data derive from a study of T cell responses to AZD1222 COVID-19 vaccine. Study-wide points: At baseline, seropositivity was found in only a handful of AZD1222 recipients. Two AZD1222 doses significantly raised spike-specific TCR breadth and depth over controls. Clonal diversity was possibly underestimated; the donors were predominantly white British and more often female.

Method: immunoSEQ multiplex PCR; TCRdb's copy keeps in-frame clones and lacks some. Among under 80,000 clones, approximately 88% were seen once, and the ten largest hold about 20%. V lost 5 bases and J 4 bases, leaving 15 bases between the germline ends. The CDR3 extends over 15 amino acids. Germline-derived CDR1 and CDR2 are SNHLY and FYNNEI. The sequenced sample was peripheral blood, obtained on day 0 of AZD1222 vaccination. The chain couples TRBV2 to TRBJ1-5; D remains ambiguous. The source of this sequence is an adult in good health. CDR3 region: CASSPVWSKNQPQHF. The CDR3 coding sequence is TGTGCCAGCAGTCCCGTTTGGTCAAAAAATCAGCCCCAGCATTTT.